Each of the 17 T cell receptor beta chains below was sequenced from the same sample in a study of T-cell memory formation after mild COVID-19. TCRdb analysed the 5' RACE reads with MiXCR anew, one entry per CDR3 protein. The sample records about 270,000 distinct CDR3 sequences, 15% to 17% being singletons. Sequenced input: PBMCs or a T cell subset sorted from them (not recorded which). The receptors come from an adult woman who had mild COVID-19 (a few samples of this study predate the infection). Cell type and time point are not known.

This clonotype appeared a few times. Since a much larger clone is just one base distant, this may be a read error. The chain has TRBV10-2 and TRBJ2-1; D is undetermined. The CDR3 consists of 14 residues. Germline V lookup: CDR1 WSHSY, CDR2 SAAADI. The CDR3 bases are TGCGCCAGCACGTCCGATAGCTCCTACACTGAGCAGTTCTTC. Translated: CASTSDSSYTEQFF.

This clonotype was detected a few times. CDR3 residues: CASSQPGQGWNEQFF. The CDR3 DNA follows: TGCGCCAGCAGCCAACCGGGACAGGGATGGAATGAGCAGTTCTTC. This chain connects TRBV4-1 to TRBJ2-1; the match to TRBD1 covers 9 bases. The CDR3 is made up of 15 amino acids. The V segment lost 2 bases and the J segment 7 bases; nucleotides outside the gene matches: 6. Germline V gene sequence: CDR1 MGHRA, CDR2 YSYEKL.

This clonotype has a handful of counts. This chain uses TRBV29-1 with TRBJ1-1, with a tentative D call TRBD1 (5 bases). From germline, CDR1 is SQVTM and CDR2 ANQGSEA. Trimming pared 7 bases from V and 4 bases from J, leaving 13 bases between. This CDR3 comprises 12 residues. This CDR3 reads CSARPGTTEAFF. The DNA of the CDR3 is TGCAGCGCCCGACCAGGGACCACTGAAGCTTTCTTT.

This clonotype has only a few counts. This rearrangement joins TRBV3-1 to TRBJ2-7; the D gene is possibly TRBD1 (5 bases). The germline CDR1 and CDR2 sequences are LGHDT and YNNKEL (reference sequence). Trimming shortened V by 1 base and J by 5 bases, and 15 bases separated the two germline ends. This CDR3 comprises 15 residues. The CDR3 nucleotides are TGTGCCAGCAGCCAAGGTATTCAGGGATTGGACGAGCAGTACTTC. Protein: CASSQGIQGLDEQYF.

This clonotype was found a few times. This chain links TRBV7-9 with TRBJ2-2; a weak D match, TRBD2 (5 bases). Germline V gene lookup returns CDR1 SEHNR and CDR2 FQNEAQ (reference sequence). CDR3 length: 15 amino acids. Trimming took 7 bases from V and 2 from J, leaving 14 bases between them. CDR3 sequence: CASIPWGANTGELFF. The CDR3 coding sequence is TGTGCCAGCATCCCATGGGGAGCAAACACCGGGGAGCTGTTTTTT.

CDR3 nucleotides: TGTGCCAGCATCCCCCGGACAGGGACTGAGCAGTTCTTC. Translated: CASIPRTGTEQFF. The chain carries TRBV5-4 and TRBJ2-1, with 8 nucleotides matching TRBD1. With 6 bases clipped from V and 9 bases from J, the junction kept 8 bases outside the gene matches. The CDR3 length is 13 residues. Germline assignment: CDR1 SGHNT and CDR2 YYREEE (reference sequence). Together with reference TRBV5-4 and TRBJ2-1, the CDR3 gives the full variable domain: ETGVTQSPTHLIKTRGQQVTLRCSSQSGHNTVSWYQQALGQGPQFIFQYYREEENGRGNFPPRFSGLQFPNYSSELNVNALELDDSALYLCASIPRTGTEQFFGPGTRLTVL.

This clonotype has only a few counts. The chain combines TRBV4-1 with TRBJ1-1; no firm D call. In germline, CDR1 is MGHRA, CDR2 YSYEKL. Trimming removed 4 bases from V and 5 bases from J, with 17 bases in between. The CDR3 has 15 amino acids. The DNA for the CDR3 is TGCGCCAGCAGCCGACTACTGGTCCAGAGTACTGAAGCTTTCTTT. As protein: CASSRLLVQSTEAFF.

This clonotype was counted a few times. The chain combines TRBV27 with TRBJ1-5, with D perhaps TRBD1 (5 bases). V was clipped by 0 bases and J by 1 base, with 7 bases between them. The germline V gene encodes CDR1 MNHEY and CDR2 SMNVEV (reference sequence). The CDR3 runs 15 residues. CDR3: CASSLSGESNQPQHF. The CDR3 DNA follows: TGTGCCAGCAGTTTATCAGGGGAGAGCAATCAGCCCCAGCATTTT.

The chain recombines TRBV6-6 with TRBJ2-1, with D possibly being TRBD2 (5 bases). Germline-derived CDR1 and CDR2 are MNHNY and SVGAGI (reference sequence). The ends were cut back, 2 bases at V and 6 bases at J, with 8 bases in the middle. This CDR3 is built from 13 residues. CDR3 coding DNA: TGTGCCAGCAGTTACCAGGACTTCAATGAGCAGTTCTTC. This sequence encodes CASSYQDFNEQFF.

The rearrangement joins TRBV18 to TRBJ1-2, with D maybe TRBD1 (5 bases). This CDR3 is built from 16 residues. Germline CDR1 is KGHSH and CDR2 is LQKENI. V lost 3 bases and J lost 3, with 17 bases in between. The CDR3 bases are TGTGCCAGCTCACCGGGAAAGGGAAGGGGAGACTATGGCTACACCTTC. Amino acids: CASSPGKGRGDYGYTF.

This clonotype showed up just a few times. The J gene is TRBJ1-6, the V gene TRBV12-3 or TRBV12-4; TRBD1 matches 7 bases. The CDR3 has 16 residues. The V and J ends lost 6 bases and 7 bases, in that order; junction bases with no gene match: 12. The CDR3 DNA reads TGTGCCAGCAGACCAGAGACGGGACAGCTAAATTCACCCCTCCACTTT. Translating gives CASRPETGQLNSPLHF.

The J gene is TRBJ2-2, the V gene TRBV7-8, with D perhaps matching TRBD2 (6 bases). The length of the CDR3 is 17 residues. Germline V gene sequence: CDR1 SGHVS, CDR2 FQNEAQ. V lost 5 bases to trimming and J lost 1 base, with 17 bases between them. The CDR3 DNA sequence: TGTGCCAGCAGCGGGCGGACGGGGGAGTGGAACACCGGGGAGCTGTTTTTT. Amino acid sequence: CASSGRTGEWNTGELFF.

V and J are TRBV19 and TRBJ2-3; 15 bases are shared with TRBD2. Germline CDR1 is LNHDA and CDR2 is SQIVND (reference sequence). The CDR3 is made up of 17 amino acids. J lost 6 bases, V lost 5 bases, and 9 bases had no gene match. The CDR3 DNA reads as TGTGCCAGTAGTCCAAGGACTAGCGGGAGGGCCAGGGATACGCAGTATTTT. Translated: CASSPRTSGRARDTQYF.

This clonotype turned up a few times. The J gene is TRBJ1-5, the V gene TRBV12-3 or TRBV12-4; D might be TRBD1 (5 bases). The CDR3 has 13 amino acids. V was cut by 7 bases and J by 5 bases, with 12 bases left in between. This CDR3 reads CASKLDSYQPQHF. The DNA for the CDR3 is TGTGCCAGCAAGCTCGACAGTTATCAGCCCCAGCATTTT.

This clonotype was detected a few times. CDR3 bases: TGTGCCAGCAGCTCACGACAGTCAACTAATGAAAAACTGTTTTTT. Translating gives CASSSRQSTNEKLFF. The chain joins TRBV7-9 to TRBJ1-4; possibly TRBD1 for D (5 bases). CDR1 and CDR2 from the germline V gene are SEHNR and FQNEAQ (reference sequence). The CDR3 contains 15 residues. V lost 4 bases, J lost 0 bases, and 9 bases lay in between.

This chain joins TRBV12-3 or TRBV12-4 and TRBJ2-3, with 13 positions matching TRBD2. The CDR3 spans 15 residues. Trimming took 2 bases from V and 6 from J; bases not matched to a gene: 2. CDR3 protein: CASSLRTSGGDTQYF. In DNA form, the CDR3 reads TGTGCCAGCAGTTTACGGACTAGCGGGGGCGATACGCAGTATTTT.

The chain couples TRBV7-9 to TRBJ1-3, with 8 bases matching TRBD1. The germline V gene encodes CDR1 SEHNR and CDR2 FQNEAQ (reference sequence). Trimming removed 4 bases from V and 4 bases from J; junction bases left unmatched: 12. There are 17 residues in the CDR3. The CDR3 is CASSYPDDRGGGNTIYF. CDR3 nucleotide sequence: TGTGCCAGCAGCTATCCTGATGACAGGGGAGGAGGAAACACCATATATTTT.